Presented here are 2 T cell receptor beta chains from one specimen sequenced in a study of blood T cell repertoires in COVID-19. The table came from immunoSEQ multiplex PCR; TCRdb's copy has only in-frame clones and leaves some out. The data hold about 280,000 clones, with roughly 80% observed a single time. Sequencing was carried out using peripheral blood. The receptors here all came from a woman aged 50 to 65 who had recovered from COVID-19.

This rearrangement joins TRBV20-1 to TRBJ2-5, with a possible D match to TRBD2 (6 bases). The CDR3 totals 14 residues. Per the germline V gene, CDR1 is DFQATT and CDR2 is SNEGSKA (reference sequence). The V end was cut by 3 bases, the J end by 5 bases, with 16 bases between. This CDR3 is CSASGPERVETQYF. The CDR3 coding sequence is TGCAGTGCTAGTGGCCCCGAGCGGGTGGAGACCCAGTACTTC.

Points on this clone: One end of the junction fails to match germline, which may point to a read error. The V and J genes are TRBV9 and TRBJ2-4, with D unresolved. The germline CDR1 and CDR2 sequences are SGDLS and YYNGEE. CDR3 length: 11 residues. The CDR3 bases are TGTGCCAGCAGCGTAGGTCCAGGCAGGAACTTC. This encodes CASSVGPGRNF.